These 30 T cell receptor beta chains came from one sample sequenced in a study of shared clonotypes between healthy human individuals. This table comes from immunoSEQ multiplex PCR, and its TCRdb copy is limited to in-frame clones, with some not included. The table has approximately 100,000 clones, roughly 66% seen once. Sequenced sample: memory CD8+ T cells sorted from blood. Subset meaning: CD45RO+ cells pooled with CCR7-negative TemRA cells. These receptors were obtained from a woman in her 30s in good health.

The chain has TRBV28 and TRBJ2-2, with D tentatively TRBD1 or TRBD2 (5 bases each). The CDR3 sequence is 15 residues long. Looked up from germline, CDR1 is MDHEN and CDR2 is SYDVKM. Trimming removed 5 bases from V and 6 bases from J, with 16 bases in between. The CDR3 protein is CASSPTGGRAGELFF. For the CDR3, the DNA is TGTGCCAGCAGTCCCACAGGAGGAAGGGCCGGGGAGCTGTTTTTT. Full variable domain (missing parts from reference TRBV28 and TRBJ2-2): DVKVTQSSRYLVKRTGEKVFLECVQDMDHENMFWYRQDPGLGLRLIYFSYDVKMKEKGDIPEGYSVSREKKERFSLILESASTNQTSMYLCASSPTGGRAGELFFGEGSRLTVL.

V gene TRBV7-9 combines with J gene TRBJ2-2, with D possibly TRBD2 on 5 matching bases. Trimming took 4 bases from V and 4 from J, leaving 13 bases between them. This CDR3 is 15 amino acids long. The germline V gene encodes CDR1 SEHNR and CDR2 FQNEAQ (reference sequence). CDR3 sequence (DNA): TGTGCCAGCAGCTCGGAGACTGGGAGCACCGGGGAGCTGTTTTTT. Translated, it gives CASSSETGSTGELFF.

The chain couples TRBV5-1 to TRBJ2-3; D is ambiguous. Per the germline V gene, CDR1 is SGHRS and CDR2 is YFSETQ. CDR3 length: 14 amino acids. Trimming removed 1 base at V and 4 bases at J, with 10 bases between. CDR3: CASSLYSLADTQYF. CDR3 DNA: TGCGCCAGCAGCTTGTATTCTTTGGCAGATACGCAGTATTTT.

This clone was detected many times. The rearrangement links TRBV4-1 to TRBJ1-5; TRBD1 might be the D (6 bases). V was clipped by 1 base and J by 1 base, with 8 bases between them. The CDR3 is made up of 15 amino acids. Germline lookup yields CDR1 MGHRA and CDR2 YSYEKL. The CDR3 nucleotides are TGCGCCAGCAGCCAAGTAACAGGGAGCAATCAGCCCCAGCATTTT. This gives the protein CASSQVTGSNQPQHF.

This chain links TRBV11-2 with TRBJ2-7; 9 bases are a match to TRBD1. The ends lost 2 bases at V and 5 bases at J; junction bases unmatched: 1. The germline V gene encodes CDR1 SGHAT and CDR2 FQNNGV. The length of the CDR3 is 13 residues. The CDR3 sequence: CASSLTGGDEQYF. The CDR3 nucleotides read TGTGCCAGCAGCTTAACAGGGGGCGACGAGCAGTACTTC. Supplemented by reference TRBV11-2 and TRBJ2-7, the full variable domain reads EAGVAQSPRYKIIEKRQSVAFWCNPISGHATLYWYQQILGQGPKLLIQFQNNGVVDDSQLPKDRFSAERLKGVDSTLKIQPAKLEDSAVYLCASSLTGGDEQYFGPGTRLTVT.

Here the CDR3 reads CATSNRQASSTDTQYF. CDR3 coding DNA: TGTGCCACCAGCAATAGGCAGGCCTCGAGCACAGATACGCAGTATTTT. This chain links TRBV15 with TRBJ2-3; no clear D. The V end was cut by 4 bases, the J end by 0 bases, with 14 bases between. This CDR3 region has 16 residues. From germline, CDR1 is LNHNV and CDR2 YYDKDF (reference sequence).

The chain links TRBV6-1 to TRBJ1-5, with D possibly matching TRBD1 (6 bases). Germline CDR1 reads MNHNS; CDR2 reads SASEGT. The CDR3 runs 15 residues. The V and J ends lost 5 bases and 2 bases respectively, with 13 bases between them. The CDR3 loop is CASSIGGSGNQPQHF. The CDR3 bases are TGTGCCAGCAGTATAGGGGGGTCGGGCAATCAGCCCCAGCATTTT.

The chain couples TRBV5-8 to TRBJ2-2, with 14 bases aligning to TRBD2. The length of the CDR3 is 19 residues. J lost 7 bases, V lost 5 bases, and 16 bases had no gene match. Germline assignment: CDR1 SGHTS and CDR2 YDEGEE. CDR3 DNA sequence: TGTGCCAGCAGTTACGCCTTGGGACTAGCGGGAGTCAGTGGCGGGGAGCTGTTTTTT. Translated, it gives CASSYALGLAGVSGGELFF.

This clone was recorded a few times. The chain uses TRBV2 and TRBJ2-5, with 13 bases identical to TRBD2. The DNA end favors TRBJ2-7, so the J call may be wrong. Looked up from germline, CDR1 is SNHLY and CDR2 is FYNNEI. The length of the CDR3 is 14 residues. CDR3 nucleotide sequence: TGTGCCAGCAAAGGGACTAGCGGGACGTACGAGCAGTACTTC. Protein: CASKGTSGTYEQYF.

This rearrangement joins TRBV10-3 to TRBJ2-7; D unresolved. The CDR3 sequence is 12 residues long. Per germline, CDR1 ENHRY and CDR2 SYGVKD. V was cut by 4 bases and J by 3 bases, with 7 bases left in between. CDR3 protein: CAISGSRYEQYF. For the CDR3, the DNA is TGTGCCATCAGTGGGAGCCGCTACGAGCAGTACTTC.

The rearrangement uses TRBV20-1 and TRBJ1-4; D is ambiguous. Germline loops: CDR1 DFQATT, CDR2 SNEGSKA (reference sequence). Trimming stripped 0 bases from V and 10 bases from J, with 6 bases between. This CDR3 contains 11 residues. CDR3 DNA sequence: TGCAGTGCTAGAGACGCCGGAAAACTGTTTTTT. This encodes CSARDAGKLFF.

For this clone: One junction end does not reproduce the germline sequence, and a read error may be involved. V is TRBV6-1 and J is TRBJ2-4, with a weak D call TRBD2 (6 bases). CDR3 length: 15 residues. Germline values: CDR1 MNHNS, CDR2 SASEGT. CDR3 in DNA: TGTGCCAGCAGGGAAGAAGTCGACGGGACTAACATTCAGTACTTC. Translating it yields CASREEVDGTNIQYF.

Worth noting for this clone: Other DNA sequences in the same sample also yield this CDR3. DNA of the CDR3: TGTGCCAGCAGCTCGACGGGGGGTAGCAATCAGCCCCAGCATTTT. Protein product: CASSSTGGSNQPQHF. This chain connects TRBV28 to TRBJ1-5, with D possibly matching TRBD1 (5 bases). The CDR3 contains 15 residues. The germline V and J ends were trimmed by 6 bases and 0 bases, with 12 bases remaining between them. Per germline, CDR1 MDHEN and CDR2 SYDVKM.

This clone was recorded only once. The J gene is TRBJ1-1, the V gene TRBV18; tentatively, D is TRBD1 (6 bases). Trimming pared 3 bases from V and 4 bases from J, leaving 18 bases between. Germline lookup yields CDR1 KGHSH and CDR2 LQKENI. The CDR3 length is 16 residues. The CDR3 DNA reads TGTGCCAGCTCACCCGTTCCTTGGGGGCTGATCACTGAAGCTTTCTTT. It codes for CASSPVPWGLITEAFF.

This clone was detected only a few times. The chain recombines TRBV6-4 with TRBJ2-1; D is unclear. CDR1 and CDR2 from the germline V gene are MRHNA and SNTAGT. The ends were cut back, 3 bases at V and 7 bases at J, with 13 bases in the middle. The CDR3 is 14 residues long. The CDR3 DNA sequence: TGTGCCAGCAGTGAAGGACCCGAGAATAATGAGCAGTTCTTC. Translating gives CASSEGPENNEQFF.

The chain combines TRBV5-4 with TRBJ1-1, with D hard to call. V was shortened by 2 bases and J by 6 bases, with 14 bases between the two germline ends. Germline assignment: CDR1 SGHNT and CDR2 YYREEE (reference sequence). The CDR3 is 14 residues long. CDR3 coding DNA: TGTGCCAGCAGCTTAGAGGATAATCCCGCTGAAGCTTTCTTT. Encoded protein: CASSLEDNPAEAFF.

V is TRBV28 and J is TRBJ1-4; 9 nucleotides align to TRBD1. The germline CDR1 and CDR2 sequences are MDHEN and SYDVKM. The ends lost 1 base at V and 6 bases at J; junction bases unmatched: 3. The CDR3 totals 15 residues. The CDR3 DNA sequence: TGTGCCAGCAGTTTATACGGGACAGGGCATGAAAAACTGTTTTTT. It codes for CASSLYGTGHEKLFF. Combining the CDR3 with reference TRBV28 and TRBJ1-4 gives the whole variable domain DVKVTQSSRYLVKRTGEKVFLECVQDMDHENMFWYRQDPGLGLRLIYFSYDVKMKEKGDIPEGYSVSREKKERFSLILESASTNQTSMYLCASSLYGTGHEKLFFGSGTQLSVL.

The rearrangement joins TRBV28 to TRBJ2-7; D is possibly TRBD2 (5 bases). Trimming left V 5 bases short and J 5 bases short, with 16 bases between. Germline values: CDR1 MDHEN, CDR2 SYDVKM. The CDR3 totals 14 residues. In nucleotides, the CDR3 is TGTGCCAGCAGTCACCTGGTGAGGGCGAACGAGCAGTACTTC. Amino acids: CASSHLVRANEQYF.

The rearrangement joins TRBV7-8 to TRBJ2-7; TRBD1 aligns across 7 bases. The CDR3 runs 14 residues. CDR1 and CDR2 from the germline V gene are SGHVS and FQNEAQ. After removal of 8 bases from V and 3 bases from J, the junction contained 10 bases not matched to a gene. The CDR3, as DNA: TGTGCCAGCGGACGACCGGGACAGCTCTACGAGCAGTACTTC. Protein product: CASGRPGQLYEQYF.

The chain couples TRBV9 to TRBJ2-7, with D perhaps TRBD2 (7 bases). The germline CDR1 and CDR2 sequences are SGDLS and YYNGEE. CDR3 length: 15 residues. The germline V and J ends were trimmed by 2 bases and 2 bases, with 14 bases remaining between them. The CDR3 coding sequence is TGTGCCAGCAGCGTGGGGGGGCCCGTTCCCTACGAGCAGTACTTC. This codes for CASSVGGPVPYEQYF.

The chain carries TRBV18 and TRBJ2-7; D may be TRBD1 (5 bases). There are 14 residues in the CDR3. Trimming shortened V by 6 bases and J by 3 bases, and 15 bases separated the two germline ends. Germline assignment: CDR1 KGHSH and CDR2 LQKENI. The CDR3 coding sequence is TGTGCCAGCTCGCTAAAAGCAGGGTTCTACGAGCAGTACTTC. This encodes CASSLKAGFYEQYF.

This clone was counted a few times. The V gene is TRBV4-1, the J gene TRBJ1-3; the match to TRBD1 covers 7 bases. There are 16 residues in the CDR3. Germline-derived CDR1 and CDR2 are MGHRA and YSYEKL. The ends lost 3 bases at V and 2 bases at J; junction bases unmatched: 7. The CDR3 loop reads CASSHTQGGTGNTIYF. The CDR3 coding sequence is TGCGCCAGCAGCCACACCCAGGGGGGGACTGGAAACACCATATATTTT.

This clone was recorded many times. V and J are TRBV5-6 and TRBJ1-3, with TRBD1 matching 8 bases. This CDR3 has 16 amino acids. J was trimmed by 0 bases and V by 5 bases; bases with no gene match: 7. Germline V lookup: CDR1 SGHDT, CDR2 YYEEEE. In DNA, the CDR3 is TGTGCCAGCAGTCCAGACAGGGGAAGCTCTGGAAACACCATATATTTT. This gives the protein CASSPDRGSSGNTIYF.

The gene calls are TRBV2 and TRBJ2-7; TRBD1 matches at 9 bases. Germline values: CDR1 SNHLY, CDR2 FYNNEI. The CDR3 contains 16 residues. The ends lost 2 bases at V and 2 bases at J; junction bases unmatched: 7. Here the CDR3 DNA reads TGTGCCAGCAGTGAAAGCCGGACAGGGGCGCCCTACGAGCAGTACTTC. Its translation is CASSESRTGAPYEQYF.

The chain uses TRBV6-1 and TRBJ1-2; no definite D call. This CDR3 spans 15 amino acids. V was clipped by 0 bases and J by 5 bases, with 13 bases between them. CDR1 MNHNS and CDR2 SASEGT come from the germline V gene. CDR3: CASSEATVNGYGYTF. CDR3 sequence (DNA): TGTGCCAGCAGTGAAGCGACCGTTAATGGGTATGGCTACACCTTC.

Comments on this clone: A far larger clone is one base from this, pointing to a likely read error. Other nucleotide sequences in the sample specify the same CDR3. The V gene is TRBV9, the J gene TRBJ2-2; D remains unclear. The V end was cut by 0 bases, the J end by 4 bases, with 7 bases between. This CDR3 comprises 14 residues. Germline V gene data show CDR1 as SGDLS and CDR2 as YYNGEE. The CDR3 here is CASSVAWGTGELFF. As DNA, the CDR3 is TGTGCCAGCAGCGTAGCCTGGGGCACCGGGGAGCTGTTTTTT.

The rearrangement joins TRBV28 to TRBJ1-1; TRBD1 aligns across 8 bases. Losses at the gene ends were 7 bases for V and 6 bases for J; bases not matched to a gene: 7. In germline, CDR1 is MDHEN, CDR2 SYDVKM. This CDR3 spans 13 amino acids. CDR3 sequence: CASINRGKAEAFF. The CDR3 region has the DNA TGTGCCAGCATCAACAGGGGGAAGGCTGAAGCTTTCTTT.

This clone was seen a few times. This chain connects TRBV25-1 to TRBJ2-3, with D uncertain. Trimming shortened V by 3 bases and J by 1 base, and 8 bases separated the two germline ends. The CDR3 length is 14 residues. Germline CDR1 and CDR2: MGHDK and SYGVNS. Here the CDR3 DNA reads TGTGCCAGCAGTGATAAGGACGGCACAGATACGCAGTATTTT. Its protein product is CASSDKDGTDTQYF.

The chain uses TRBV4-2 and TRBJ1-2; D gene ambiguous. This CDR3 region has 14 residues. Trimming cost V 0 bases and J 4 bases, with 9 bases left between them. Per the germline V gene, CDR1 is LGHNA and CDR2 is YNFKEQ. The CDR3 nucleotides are TGTGCCAGCAGCCAAGATGGGCGGAGCTATGGCTACACCTTC. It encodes CASSQDGRSYGYTF.

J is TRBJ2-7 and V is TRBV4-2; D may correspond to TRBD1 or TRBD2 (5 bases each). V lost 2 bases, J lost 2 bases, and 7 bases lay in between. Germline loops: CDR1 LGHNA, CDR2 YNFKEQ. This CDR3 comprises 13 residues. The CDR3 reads CASSQSGPYEQYF. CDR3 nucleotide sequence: TGTGCCAGCAGCCAATCGGGACCCTACGAGCAGTACTTC.